One sample yielded the 17 T cell receptor beta chains listed below, sequenced in a study of blood T cell repertoires in COVID-19 (dated by TCRdb to the early 2020s). Library creation used the immunoSEQ multiplex PCR assay. Drawn from immuneACCESS, this table holds only the in-frame rearrangements with V and J called that TCRdb kept. Clones are partly lost; checked studies trace under half to an unresolved V gene and leave the rest unexplained. The sample table shows 250,000 or so clones, and roughly nine tenths are seen once. Roughly 3.1% of the sample is held by the ten biggest clonotypes. Sequenced material: peripheral blood. Every receptor here comes from a man in his late teens or twenties with active or convalescent COVID-19.

This chain connects TRBV6-6 to TRBJ1-5; no clear D gene. The length of the CDR3 is 16 residues. CDR1 and CDR2 from the germline V gene are MNHNY and SVGAGI (reference sequence). V was trimmed by 2 bases and J by 4 bases, leaving 15 bases between them. CDR3 protein: CASSYVVAEENQPQHF. CDR3 in DNA: TGTGCCAGCAGTTACGTAGTCGCGGAAGAGAATCAGCCCCAGCATTTT.

The chain links TRBV12-5 to TRBJ2-3; 10 positions match TRBD1. The V segment lost 4 bases and the J segment 3 bases; nucleotides outside the gene matches: 1. The germline V gene encodes CDR1 LGHNT and CDR2 FRNRAP. CDR3 length: 14 residues. As DNA, the CDR3 is TGTGCTAGTGGTTCGGGACAGGGGACAGATACGCAGTATTTT. Its protein product is CASGSGQGTDTQYF.

V gene TRBV24-1 combines with J gene TRBJ2-5; 7 bases fit TRBD2. CDR1 KGHDR and CDR2 SFDVKD come from the germline V gene. The J segment lost 0 bases and the V segment lost 5 bases, leaving 5 bases of the junction unmatched. The CDR3 has 15 amino acids. The CDR3 loop is CATSAPLADQETQYF. CDR3 bases: TGTGCCACCAGTGCGCCCCTAGCGGACCAAGAGACCCAGTACTTC.

The chain recombines TRBV6-5 with TRBJ2-1, with TRBD2 matching 11 bases. V was pared by 6 bases and J by 7 bases, with 5 bases of the junction left unmatched. CDR1 and CDR2 (germline): MNHEY, SVGAGI. This CDR3 region has 14 residues. CDR3 loop: CASSLAGGSNEQFF. The CDR3 DNA is TGTGCCAGCAGCCTAGCGGGGGGTAGTAATGAGCAGTTCTTC.

The chain couples TRBV27 to TRBJ1-1; possible D gene TRBD1, 5 bases. Germline V lookup: CDR1 MNHEY, CDR2 SMNVEV (reference sequence). The V and J ends lost 2 bases and 1 base respectively, with 11 bases between them. The length of the CDR3 is 15 residues. The CDR3 spells CASSLPGMANTEAFF. The CDR3 DNA follows: TGTGCCAGCAGTTTACCAGGGATGGCGAACACTGAAGCTTTCTTT.

This clone was counted between two and nine times. Other nucleotide sequences in the sample specify the same CDR3. J is TRBJ1-1 and V is TRBV9, with 7 bases aligning to TRBD1. There are 14 residues in the CDR3. V was pared by 0 bases and J by 1 base, with 0 bases of the junction left unmatched. Germline CDR1 SGDLS, CDR2 YYNGEE. CDR3 region: CASSVGTGNTEAFF. CDR3 nucleotides: TGTGCCAGCAGCGTAGGGACAGGGAACACTGAAGCTTTCTTT.

V and J are TRBV20-1 and TRBJ2-2; no clear D. The V gene's germline CDR1 is DFQATT and CDR2 SNEGSKA (reference sequence). This CDR3 has 11 residues. V shed 5 bases and J shed 4 bases, with 5 bases lying between them. CDR3 DNA sequence: TGCAGTGCTTCCCGCACCGGGGAGCTGTTTTTT. Its translation: CSASRTGELFF.

This clone has only a few counts. V and J are TRBV12-5 and TRBJ1-2, with TRBD1 identical over 7 bases. Trimming removed 5 bases from V and 4 bases from J; junction bases left unmatched: 4. The CDR3 has 13 amino acids. Germline CDR1 is LGHNT and CDR2 is FRNRAP. The CDR3 loop is CASGGDSSYGYTF. Written as DNA, the CDR3 is TGTGCTAGTGGTGGGGACAGTTCCTATGGCTACACCTTC.

This chain connects TRBV27 to TRBJ1-2; TRBD1 agrees at 7 bases. Germline V lookup: CDR1 MNHEY, CDR2 SMNVEV (reference sequence). Trimming removed 5 bases from V and 4 bases from J; junction bases left unmatched: 13. The CDR3 is 16 residues long. The chain's CDR3 is CASSLVGQTNRYGYTF. CDR3 in DNA: TGTGCCAGCAGTCTCGTGGGACAGACTAACCGCTATGGCTACACCTTC.

Written as DNA, the CDR3 is TGTGCCAGCAGTCGGAGACAGGGGGATAATCAGCCCCAGCATTTT. Translating gives CASSRRQGDNQPQHF. The chain links TRBV6-6 to TRBJ1-5, with 9 bases fitting TRBD1. The ends lost 5 bases at V and 4 bases at J; junction bases unmatched: 6. The CDR3 has 15 amino acids. Germline values: CDR1 MNHNY, CDR2 SVGAGI (reference sequence).

The chain is built from TRBV4-2 and TRBJ1-5; D not resolved. In germline, CDR1 is LGHNA, CDR2 YNFKEQ. CDR3 size: 15 residues. Trimming stripped 0 bases from V and 2 bases from J, with 8 bases between. In DNA, the CDR3 is TGTGCCAGCAGCCAAGAATTGGGCGGCAATCAGCCCCAGCATTTT. Translating gives CASSQELGGNQPQHF.

The rearrangement joins TRBV10-1 to TRBJ1-1; D perhaps matches TRBD1 (5 bases). CDR1 WNHNN and CDR2 SYGVQD come from the germline V gene (reference sequence). This CDR3 has 17 amino acids. Trimming shortened V by 4 bases and J by 3 bases, and 21 bases separated the two germline ends. DNA of the CDR3: TGCGCCAGCAGTGCGAGTCGAGGGGCGGGGGACTACACTGAAGCTTTCTTT. Protein product: CASSASRGAGDYTEAFF.

V gene TRBV29-1 combines with J gene TRBJ1-1; possible D gene TRBD1, 5 bases. From germline, CDR1 is SQVTM and CDR2 ANQGSEA. The CDR3 runs to 11 residues. V gave up 2 bases and J gave up 7 bases, with 8 bases separating them. The CDR3 loop is CSVELRGEAFF. DNA for the CDR3: TGCAGCGTTGAACTAAGGGGTGAAGCTTTCTTT.

V usage is TRBV19 and J usage is TRBJ2-7, with a weak D call TRBD1 (6 bases). From germline, CDR1 is LNHDA and CDR2 SQIVND (reference sequence). This CDR3 contains 15 residues. The V gene lost 7 bases and the J gene lost 1 base, with 17 bases spanning the gap. The DNA of the CDR3 is TGTGCCAGTAAGACAACAGGGATCGGGTCCTACGAGCAGTACTTC. Its protein is CASKTTGIGSYEQYF.

The chain employs TRBV11-2 and TRBJ1-3, with 8 nucleotides matching TRBD1. The CDR3 extends over 16 amino acids. The J segment lost 4 bases and the V segment lost 1 base, leaving 6 bases of the junction unmatched. Germline CDR1 SGHAT, CDR2 FQNNGV. The CDR3 sequence is CASSLGAWTGGNTIYF. The CDR3 nucleotides read TGTGCCAGCAGCTTAGGGGCCTGGACAGGGGGAAACACCATATATTTT.

The chain uses TRBV2 and TRBJ1-2; D is unresolved. The CDR3 has 15 amino acids. From germline, CDR1 is SNHLY and CDR2 FYNNEI. With 2 bases removed from V and 8 bases from J, the gap between germline ends came to 18 bases. Here the CDR3 DNA reads TGTGCCAGCAGTGAATCGGGTCTCACCATGAAAGGCTACACCTTC. Its protein is CASSESGLTMKGYTF.

A single count supports this clone. V gene TRBV7-3 combines with J gene TRBJ2-1; D perhaps matches TRBD1 (6 bases). The CDR3 totals 15 residues. V lost 5 bases, J lost 6 bases, and 17 bases lay in between. Germline V gene lookup returns CDR1 SGHTA and CDR2 FQGTGA. CDR3: CASSPNRVEANEQFF. The CDR3 DNA reads as TGTGCCAGCAGCCCAAACAGGGTTGAAGCCAATGAGCAGTTCTTC.